A selection of T cell receptor beta chains follows, all from one sample in a study of T cell repertoires in cytomegalovirus infection. Using its own MiXCR run on the reads, TCRdb lists one record per CDR3 protein. The profile shows 150,000 to 200,000 distinct CDR3 sequences, about an eighth of them singletons. The sequenced sample consisted of PBMCs. These TCRs come from a human donor in good health (CMV status not recorded). Some clones in this sample may be carry-over from other donors' samples. The conserved cysteine and the conserved F or W are not part of the CDR3 here. A clone size is listed for some rows: how often the clone was seen (once, few, many), or a class if it is expanded.

CDR3aa: ASTSGTGNQPQH; abundance: -; v_gene: TRBV12-3/TRBV12-4
CDR3aa: ASSPYPTGSYEQY; abundance: -; v_gene: TRBV18
CDR3aa: ASSLTGEKLF; abundance: -; v_gene: TRBV28
CDR3aa: ATSDPTSGVRYEQF; abundance: many; v_gene: TRBV24-1
CDR3aa: ASRVRGPETQY; abundance: many; v_gene: TRBV6-1
CDR3aa: ASSQVRDLSYEQY; abundance: many; v_gene: TRBV4-1
CDR3aa: ASSSGGAHSGANVLT; abundance: -; v_gene: TRBV5-1
CDR3aa: ALRELGNTEAF; abundance: -; v_gene: TRBV30
CDR3aa: AIQNGSNYGYT; abundance: few; v_gene: TRBV5-1
CDR3aa: ASKEPPRTAF; abundance: many; v_gene: TRBV28
CDR3aa: SALPWGTEYGYT; abundance: -; v_gene: TRBV29-1
CDR3aa: SARDKRGPYEQY; abundance: -; v_gene: TRBV20-1
CDR3aa: ASSSLRGLSSGNTIY; abundance: -; v_gene: TRBV11-2
CDR3aa: ASSLYKSYEQY; abundance: many; v_gene: TRBV7-3
CDR3aa: ASSLREVGNQPQH; abundance: many; v_gene: TRBV7-2
CDR3aa: SYSISTDTQY; abundance: many; v_gene: TRBV29-1
CDR3aa: ASSLGGSGTYEQY; abundance: many; v_gene: TRBV7-8
CDR3aa: AISESLGPGTDTQY; abundance: many; v_gene: TRBV10-3
CDR3aa: ASSGTSGRLETQY; abundance: many; v_gene: TRBV2
CDR3aa: SAIWGGQRTDTQY; abundance: few; v_gene: TRBV20-1
CDR3aa: SVSPFANEQF; abundance: -; v_gene: TRBV29-1
CDR3aa: ASIGRGNTEAF; abundance: -; v_gene: TRBV12-3/TRBV12-4